The clone carrying this TCR beta chain was found once. As yet, its antigen is unknown. Researchers ran the assay at a deep level. Sequencing used immunoSEQ multiplex PCR; TCRdb keeps in-frame clones, though not all of them. The sample consists of more than 500,000 clones, roughly 95% of them appearing once. Free of recent acute infections or vaccinations, the donors were healthy HIV-negative adults. The entry originates in a study of shared clonotypes between healthy human individuals. Findings and limits, study-wide: Clonotypes not shared had lower generation probabilities than those common to all four donors.

Sequenced input: naive CD4+ T cells sorted from blood. The subset denotes: CD45RA+ positively selected. This TCR came from a woman aged 30 to 39 in good health.

CDR3 sequence (DNA): TGTGCCAGTAGTATGGCTAGCAATCAGCCCCAGCATTTT. Protein sequence: CASSMASNQPQHF. The chain employs TRBV19 and TRBJ1-5; D not certain. V was cut by 3 bases and J by 0 bases, with 3 bases left in between. Germline V gene sequence: CDR1 LNHDA, CDR2 SQIVND (reference sequence). This CDR3 is 13 amino acids long.